Listed here is a single TCR beta chain. Antigen: not known. This entry is derived from a study of siplizumab effects on memory and regulatory T cells. Whole-study results and caveats: Controls showed an average of roughly 25% Treg-derived mappable alloreactive CD4+ clones, while siplizumab showed roughly 70%. Memory cells seemed less diverse than naive T cells, which seemed major alloresponse contributors.

Germline V gives CDR1 WSHSY, CDR2 SAAADI. Trimming pared 6 bases from V and 2 bases from J, leaving 13 bases between. CDR3 size: 14 residues. Method: immunoSEQ multiplex PCR; TCRdb's copy keeps in-frame clones and lacks some. This table has 100,000 or so clones, about 90% appearing once. The chain links TRBV10-2 to TRBJ2-5; weak D call: TRBD1 (6 bases). The TCR was taken from a human donor in good health. Sequencing was done on a sample of non-Treg CD4+ T cells sorted from blood. CDR3 residues: CASRKGTKQETQYF. DNA of the CDR3: TGCGCCAGCAGAAAAGGGACAAAACAAGAGACCCAGTACTTC.